This T cell receptor beta chain stems from a study of HIV-infected patients and healthy controls. Study results and caveats: Size-matching overweighted rare events from HIV-infected data when comparing patients with controls.

cDNA was made from about 480 ng RNA using alpha and beta constant primers. Separate chain-specific third strand synthesis with multiplexing indices produced the alpha and beta libraries. The library had 12-nucleotide molecular identifiers formed by two random hexamers joined together. After a brief PCR adding P5, P7 and a second index, 23 amplification cycles followed. TCRdb re-called the 5' RACE reads through MiXCR, storing one row per CDR3 protein. The table includes around 4,300 distinct CDR3 sequences, 7.5% to 9.5% detected once. Whole blood was used without fractionation, so all unsorted peripheral T cells were included. This clonotype rates as medium-sized (0.01 to 0.1%). The antigen remains unidentified. Compared with germline, one end of the junction differs, possibly owing to a read error. CDR3 size: 13 residues. Per the germline V gene, CDR1 is DFQATT and CDR2 is SNEGSKA (reference sequence).

The sample here was blood, taken before antiretroviral therapy. This receptor was obtained from an adult with HIV infection. V is TRBV20-1 and J is TRBJ2-7, with 8 bases matching TRBD1. The CDR3 protein is CSAGDRGPYEQYF. CDR3 DNA sequence: TGCAGTGCTGGAGACAGGGGCCCCTACGAGCAGTACTTC.